This T cell receptor (beta chain) emerged from a study of memory CD4+ T cells and cytomegalovirus serostatus. Notes on this clone: The antigen is not known.

Notes on the study in general: CD4+ memory repertoires contained about two fifths of the roughly 160 reported CMV TCRbeta sequences.

V was trimmed by 6 bases and J by 5 bases, leaving 11 bases between them. Germline V gene lookup returns CDR1 SEHNR and CDR2 FQNEAQ (reference sequence). CDR3 length equals 13 residues. The sort gate was single viable CD3+CD4+CD8-CD45RO+ cells for memory CD4+ T cells. Positive selection with CD4 microbeads enriched total CD4+ T cells. Data came from immunoSEQ multiplex PCR; TCRdb stores just in-frame clones and leaves some out. The table shows 50,000 to 75,000 clones, with approximately 78% occurring only once. The sequencing sample was made of memory CD4+ T cells from blood. The TCR sequence derives from an adult in good health and CMV-seronegative. This chain uses TRBV7-9 with TRBJ1-5; D is possibly TRBD1 (6 bases). The CDR3 coding sequence is TGTGCCAGCAGACAGGACAGAGATCAGCCCCAGCATTTT. It yields the protein CASRQDRDQPQHF.